The TCR beta chain under discussion was sequenced for a study of shared clonotypes between healthy human individuals. TCRdb's copy holds only in-frame clones and misses some; the assay was immunoSEQ multiplex PCR. The repertoire holds about 600,000 clones, with roughly 97% as singletons. Looked up from germline, CDR1 is LNHDA and CDR2 is SQIVND (reference sequence). V was clipped by 10 bases and J by 2 bases, with 14 bases between them. The CDR3 is made up of 13 amino acids. The chain combines TRBV19 with TRBJ1-1; D not certain. This sequence originates from a woman under 40 in good health. The sample comprised naive CD4+ T cells sorted from blood. Specified subset: CD45RA+ positively selected. CDR3 sequence reads: CATRPRTNTEAFF. Written as DNA, the CDR3 is TGTGCCACCCGACCGCGGACTAACACTGAAGCTTTCTTT. Variable domain in full (rest from reference TRBV19 and TRBJ1-1): DGGITQSPKYLFRKEGQNVTLSCEQNLNHDAMYWYRQDPGQGLRLIYYSQIVNDFQKGDIAEGYSVSREKKESFPLTVTSAQKNPTAFYLCATRPRTNTEAFFGQGTRLTVV.